This record covers a single TCR beta chain. The antigen is unknown. From the reads, TCRdb called clonotypes with MiXCR, one entry per CDR3 protein. The data contain about 700,000 distinct CDR3 sequences, roughly 30% of them singletons. This entry comes from a study of T cell repertoires in cytomegalovirus infection. Across the whole study: Peptides in the study included HLA-C-restricted and HLA-B-restricted CMV epitopes. Public TCR beta signatures provided an indication of both CMV infection and a matching HLA type. Points from the study as a whole: HLA-C-restricted CMV clonotypes gave the most frequent clonotype in two of eight donors. Cumulative public TCR beta family frequency identified carriers of CMV plus the relevant HLA.

The TCR comes from a human donor in good health (CMV status not recorded). Some clones in this sample may be carry-over from other donors' samples. Sequencing was performed on cultured PBMCs, taken from culture after CMV antigen stimulation.

CDR3 sequence (DNA): TGCGCCAGCAGCCGTCCCGGGACAGGAGACTATGGCTACACCTTC. This sequence encodes CASSRPGTGDYGYTF. The chain couples TRBV4-1 to TRBJ1-2, with 8 bases that match TRBD1. The V gene end was trimmed by 4 bases and the J gene end by 3 bases; junction bases not matched to a gene: 7. The CDR3 runs to 15 residues. Germline assignment: CDR1 MGHRA and CDR2 YSYEKL.